A selection of T cell receptor beta chains follows, all from one sample in a study of molecular identifiers for immune sequencing clone quantification. In TCRdb, the PCR reads were re-called with MiXCR into one record per CDR3 protein. This sample has around 25,000 distinct CDR3 sequences, with 17% found just once. Input material: naive CD8+ T cells from blood, with Jurkat cell RNA spiked in. The receptors come from a human donor in good health. Some libraries in this study had Jurkat cell RNA spiked in. The CDR3 runs from the conserved cysteine through the conserved F or W. Part of the rows lack a size; the others show once, few, many or a class for expanded clones.

CDR3	V	J	size
CASSQDTGNEQFF	TRBV4-3	TRBJ2-1	many
CASSYNTGPGTEAFF	TRBV6-5	TRBJ1-1	medium-sized
CASSQRQSTEAFF	TRBV4-1	TRBJ1-1	many
CASSPGPRGSSPLHF	TRBV27	TRBJ1-6	many
CSVDSAGDSYEQYF	TRBV29-1	TRBJ2-7	many
CASSGGETQYF	TRBV6-2/TRBV6-3	TRBJ2-5	many
CASSPLGTGGYNEQFF	TRBV9	TRBJ2-1	-
CASSWGQADNQPQHF	TRBV27	TRBJ1-5	many
CASSVGGPYEQYF	TRBV7-9	TRBJ2-7	-
CASSSAGITLQAFF	TRBV12-3/TRBV12-4	TRBJ1-1	many
CASSLGSMEQYF	TRBV7-9	TRBJ2-7	many
CAISDSGTGVNEQYF	TRBV10-3	TRBJ2-7	many
CASTRRDSTYSNQPQHF	TRBV19	TRBJ1-5	-
CASSLGTAKSYEQYF	TRBV27	TRBJ2-7	many
CASSEYQGRQETQYF	TRBV25-1	TRBJ2-5	many
CASSPSPIDTANYGYTF	TRBV7-9	TRBJ1-2	many
CASSQFTDTQYF	TRBV5-4	TRBJ2-3	many
CASDGGLGLHEQFF	TRBV7-2	TRBJ2-1	-
CASSHQGSGNTIYF	TRBV4-3	TRBJ1-3	many